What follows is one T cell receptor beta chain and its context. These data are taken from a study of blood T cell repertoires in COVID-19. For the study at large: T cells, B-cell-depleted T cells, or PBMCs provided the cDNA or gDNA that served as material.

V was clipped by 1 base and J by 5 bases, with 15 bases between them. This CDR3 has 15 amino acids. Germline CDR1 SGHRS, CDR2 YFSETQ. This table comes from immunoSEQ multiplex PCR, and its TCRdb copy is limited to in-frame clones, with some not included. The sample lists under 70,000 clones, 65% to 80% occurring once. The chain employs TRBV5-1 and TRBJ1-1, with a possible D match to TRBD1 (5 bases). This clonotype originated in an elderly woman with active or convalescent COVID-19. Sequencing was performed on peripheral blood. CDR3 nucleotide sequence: TGCGCCAGCAGCTTGATTTCAGGGATTGAAACTGAAGCTTTCTTT. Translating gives CASSLISGIETEAFF.